Reported below is one T cell receptor beta chain. This entry is derived from a study of cytomegalovirus exposure and HLA in healthy donors. The PCR used 60 Vbeta and 13 Jbeta primers. TCRdb's table, derived via immunoSEQ multiplex PCR, lists solely in-frame clones and lacks some. The sample has hundreds of thousands of clones; 70% to 85% are singletons. The CDR3 covers 15 residues. V was pared by 0 bases and J by 8 bases, with 16 bases between. Germline V lookup: CDR1 MGHRA, CDR2 YSYEKL. Sequenced material: PBMCs. The sequence derives from a woman aged 60-75 years in good health and CMV-seropositive. The chain links TRBV4-1 to TRBJ1-2; the D is unclear. The CDR3 DNA is TGCGCCAGCAGCCAAGAAGAACGGCAGGCCTGGGGCTACACCTTC. It is translated as CASSQEERQAWGYTF.